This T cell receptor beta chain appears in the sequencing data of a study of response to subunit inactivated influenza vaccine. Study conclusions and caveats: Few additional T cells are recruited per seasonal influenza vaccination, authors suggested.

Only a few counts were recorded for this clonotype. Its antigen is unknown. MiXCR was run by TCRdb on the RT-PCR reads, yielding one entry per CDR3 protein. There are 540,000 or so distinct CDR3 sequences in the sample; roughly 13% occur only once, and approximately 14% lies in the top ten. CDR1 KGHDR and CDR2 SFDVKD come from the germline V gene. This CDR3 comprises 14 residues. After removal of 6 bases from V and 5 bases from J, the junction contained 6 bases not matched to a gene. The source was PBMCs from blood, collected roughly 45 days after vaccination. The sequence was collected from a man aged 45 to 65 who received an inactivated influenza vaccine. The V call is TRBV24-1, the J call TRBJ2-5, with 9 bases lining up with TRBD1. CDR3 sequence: CATSRTGVVETQYF. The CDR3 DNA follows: TGTGCCACCAGTCGGACAGGGGTTGTGGAGACCCAGTACTTC.